This T cell receptor (beta chain) was sequenced for a study of T cell repertoires in cytomegalovirus infection. As for the study in general: Public TCR beta signature analysis indicated the presence of both CMV infection and matching HLA type. General study points: Summed frequency of public TCR beta families distinguished CMV carriers with the relevant HLA.

One entry per CDR3 protein results from TCRdb running MiXCR on the reads. The table shows some 130,000 distinct CDR3 sequences, with roughly a quarter occurring only once. Concerning this clonotype itself: The antigen remains unidentified.

The CDR3 totals 11 residues. The germline V gene encodes CDR1 MNHEY and CDR2 SVGEGT. Trimming cost V 6 bases and J 15 bases, with 15 bases left between them. The TCR originated in a human donor in good health (CMV status not recorded). Some clones in this sample may be carry-over from other donors' samples. The material sequenced was PBMCs, sequenced either directly or after in vitro stimulation (not recorded which). This chain links TRBV6-2 or TRBV6-3 with TRBJ2-1; D uncertain. CDR3 coding DNA: TGTGCCAGCAGCCCCCGGTCCCGCTTGTTCTTC. It is translated as CASSPRSRLFF.